This TCR beta chain was documented in a study of blood T cell repertoires in COVID-19. Study information: Sources were T cells, B-cell-depleted T cells, or PBMCs; the material itself was cDNA or gDNA.

One Seattle source followed patients from active infection through their disease course. With 11 bases removed from V and 0 bases from J, the gap between germline ends came to 10 bases. The CDR3 is 13 residues long. TCRdb's copy holds only in-frame clones and misses some; the assay was immunoSEQ multiplex PCR. The profile shows about 130,000 clones, around nine tenths of them singletons. Source material: peripheral blood. The V and J genes are TRBV12-3 or TRBV12-4 and TRBJ1-4; a possible D gene is TRBD1 (6 bases). The source is a middle-aged man with COVID-19, enrolled during active disease. CDR3 residues: CAVGAATNEKLFF. The CDR3 DNA follows: TGTGCCGTGGGGGCTGCAACTAATGAAAAACTGTTTTTT.